This T cell receptor beta chain was captured in a study of blood T cell repertoires in COVID-19. Germline V gene data show CDR1 as SQVTM and CDR2 as ANQGSEA. V shed 4 bases, J shed 8 bases, and the junction held 13 bases outside the gene matches. The CDR3 extends over 15 amino acids. Authors' processing steps: Counts of nucleated cells, estimated from reference gene primer amplification, were obtained. Libraries were prepared by immunoSEQ multiplex PCR; TCRdb keeps only in-frame clonotypes and omits some of them. The V and J calls and the clone size are those of that table, but D and trimming were determined from the DNA. The profile shows under 400,000 clones, under 90% of them singletons.

The receptor's source is a woman aged 30 to 39 with COVID-19, enrolled during active disease. Sequencing input: peripheral blood. The chain couples TRBV29-1 to TRBJ1-2, with TRBD1 identical over 10 bases. CDR3 bases: TGCAGCGTTGCCCTAGGGGACAGGGGAGAGTGGGGCTACACCTTC. Its protein is CSVALGDRGEWGYTF.